Following are 3 T cell receptor beta chains from one sample sequenced in a study of blood T cell repertoires in COVID-19. Assay used: immunoSEQ multiplex PCR; TCRdb lists only in-frame clones, some missing. The sample gives some 250,000 clones, roughly 82% of which show up once; roughly 12% is in the top ten. Sequenced input: peripheral blood. These receptors were collected from a man older than 75 with acute or convalescent COVID-19.

This clone is a singleton in its sample. The chain recombines TRBV10-3 with TRBJ2-7, with 7 positions matching TRBD1. Germline CDR1 is ENHRY and CDR2 is SYGVKD. The CDR3 is 14 residues long. V dropped 6 bases and J dropped 5; count of bases not matched to a gene: 10. In nucleotides, the CDR3 is TGTGCCATCAGAAGGGGGCAGGGCCTTAACGAGCAGTACTTC. It yields the protein CAIRRGQGLNEQYF.

The chain uses TRBV11-2 and TRBJ2-3, with a tentative D call TRBD2 (7 bases). The V gene's germline CDR1 is SGHAT and CDR2 FQNNGV. CDR3 length: 15 amino acids. Trimming shortened V by 1 base and J by 9 bases, and 17 bases separated the two germline ends. The chain's CDR3 is CASSLGGPGLSTQYF. The CDR3 nucleotides read TGTGCCAGCAGCTTAGGGGGGCCGGGACTATCGACGCAGTATTTT.

This chain joins TRBV14 and TRBJ2-3; possible D gene TRBD2, 7 bases. Trimming pared 2 bases from V and 0 bases from J, leaving 21 bases between. In germline, CDR1 is SGHDN, CDR2 FVKESK. CDR3 length: 19 residues. The CDR3 DNA follows: TGTGCCAGCAGCCAACGCATCCGAGTACAGGGAGGGAGCACAGATACGCAGTATTTT. Translation gives CASSQRIRVQGGSTDTQYF.